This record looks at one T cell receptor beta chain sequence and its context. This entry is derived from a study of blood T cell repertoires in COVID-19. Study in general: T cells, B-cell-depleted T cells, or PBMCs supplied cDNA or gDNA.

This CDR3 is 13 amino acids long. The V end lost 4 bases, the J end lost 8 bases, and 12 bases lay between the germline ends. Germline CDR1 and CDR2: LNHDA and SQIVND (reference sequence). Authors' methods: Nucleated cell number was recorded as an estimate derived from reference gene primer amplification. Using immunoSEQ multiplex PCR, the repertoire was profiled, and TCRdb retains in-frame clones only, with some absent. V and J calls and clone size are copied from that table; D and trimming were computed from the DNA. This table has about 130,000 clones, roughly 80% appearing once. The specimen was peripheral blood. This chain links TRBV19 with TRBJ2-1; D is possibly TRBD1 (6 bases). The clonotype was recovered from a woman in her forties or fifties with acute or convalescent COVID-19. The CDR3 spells CASSKIQGDEQFF. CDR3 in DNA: TGTGCCAGTAGTAAGATACAGGGAGATGAGCAGTTCTTC.